The 26 T cell receptor beta chains reported below all come from one sample, sequenced in a study of technical replicates of blood from a handful of donors. Profiling relied on immunoSEQ multiplex PCR, and the TCRdb table lists in-frame clones only, not all of them. This sample yields about 67,000 clones, of which roughly 98% are seen a single time; around 0.16% belongs to the top ten. The sample consisted of T cells isolated from PBMCs. The origin of the receptors is a human donor in good health.

The CDR3 DNA follows: TGTGCCACCTTGGCAATACCCAACACTGAAGCTTTCTTT. This translates into CATLAIPNTEAFF. The gene calls are TRBV28 and TRBJ1-1; unclear D gene. V was shortened by 10 bases and J by 2 bases, with 14 bases between the two germline ends. From germline, CDR1 is MDHEN and CDR2 SYDVKM. This CDR3 has 13 amino acids. Using reference TRBV28 and TRBJ1-1 for the parts outside the CDR3, the full variable domain is DVKVTQSSRYLVKRTGEKVFLECVQDMDHENMFWYRQDPGLGLRLIYFSYDVKMKEKGDIPEGYSVSREKKERFSLILESASTNQTSMYLCATLAIPNTEAFFGQGTRLTVV.

The chain recombines TRBV7-9 with TRBJ2-7, with D possibly matching TRBD2 (6 bases). CDR1 SEHNR and CDR2 FQNEAQ come from the germline V gene (reference sequence). Deletions cut 5 bases from V and 0 bases from J, with 17 bases between. The CDR3 length is 16 residues. In DNA, the CDR3 is TGTGCCAGCAGCCCGGGTGGGAGGTTGAGCTCCTACGAGCAGTACTTC. Protein: CASSPGGRLSSYEQYF. Filled out from reference TRBV7-9 and TRBJ2-7, the complete variable domain reads DTGVSQNPRHKITKRGQNVTFRCDPISEHNRLYWYRQTLGQGPEFLTYFQNEAQLEKSRLLSDRFSAERPKGSFSTLEIQRTEQGDSAMYLCASSPGGRLSSYEQYFGPGTRLTVT.

DNA of the CDR3: TGTGCCAGCAGCTTGGGACTAGCGGGGGGGCAAGAGACCCAGTACTTC. Translated, it gives CASSLGLAGGQETQYF. V gene TRBV5-4 combines with J gene TRBJ2-5; TRBD2 agrees at 14 bases. Germline CDR1 SGHNT, CDR2 YYREEE (reference sequence). The V and J ends lost 0 bases and 2 bases, in that order; junction bases with no gene match: 0. This CDR3 is built from 16 residues.

This sequence joins TRBV14 and TRBJ2-7, with unresolved D. V was trimmed by 1 base and J by 4 bases, leaving 11 bases between them. The germline V gene encodes CDR1 SGHDN and CDR2 FVKESK. The CDR3 totals 14 residues. Written as DNA, the CDR3 is TGTGCCAGCAGCCAAGGCGAAAATATTTACGAGCAGTACTTC. Amino acids: CASSQGENIYEQYF.

This rearrangement joins TRBV27 to TRBJ1-5, with 9 bases matching TRBD1. The germline CDR1 and CDR2 sequences are MNHEY and SMNVEV (reference sequence). Trimming took 4 bases from V and 6 from J; bases not matched to a gene: 10. The CDR3 sequence is 16 residues long. CDR3 protein: CASSYTGQGRGQPQHF. For the CDR3, the DNA is TGTGCCAGCAGTTACACGGGACAGGGTAGGGGTCAGCCCCAGCATTTT.

The V call is TRBV11-3, the J call TRBJ2-7, with 7 bases lining up with TRBD1. V lost 5 bases, J lost 0 bases, and 4 bases stayed unmatched. CDR1 and CDR2 (germline): SGHNT, YENEEA. The CDR3 totals 14 residues. CDR3 in DNA: TGTGCCAGCAGCCAAGGGGGCGGCTCCTACGAGCAGTACTTC. Translated: CASSQGGGSYEQYF.

The V and J genes are TRBV11-2 and TRBJ2-3; TRBD2 might be the D (7 bases). The V gene lost 6 bases and the J gene lost 0 bases, with 13 bases spanning the gap. The CDR3 length is 15 residues. Germline V lookup: CDR1 SGHAT, CDR2 FQNNGV. The CDR3 nucleotides are TGTGCCAGCAGTCTAGGGAGGGGGAGCACAGATACGCAGTATTTT. This sequence encodes CASSLGRGSTDTQYF.

The rearrangement uses TRBV6-1 and TRBJ2-7; D perhaps matches TRBD1 (5 bases). Trimming stripped 2 bases from V and 2 bases from J, with 10 bases between. From germline, CDR1 is MNHNS and CDR2 SASEGT. The CDR3 covers 14 residues. Here the CDR3 reads CASSEFAGTYEQYF. CDR3 sequence (DNA): TGTGCCAGCAGTGAATTTGCAGGGACCTACGAGCAGTACTTC.

The chain recombines TRBV7-9 with TRBJ2-7; TRBD2 is a possible D gene (6 bases). This CDR3 has 16 residues. The germline V gene has CDR1 SEHNR and CDR2 FQNEAQ (reference sequence). V lost 1 base and J 7 bases, leaving 20 bases between the germline ends. Here the CDR3 DNA reads TGTGCCAGCAGCTTAGAGGGTTACTCCGGGGGTTGGGAGCAGTACTTC. Translated: CASSLEGYSGGWEQYF.

J is TRBJ2-5 and V is TRBV4-1, with D possibly matching TRBD1 (6 bases). This CDR3 contains 13 residues. Trimming left V 0 bases short and J 5 bases short, with 7 bases between. The germline gives CDR1 MGHRA, CDR2 YSYEKL. CDR3 sequence: CASSQETGETQYF. The CDR3 DNA reads as TGCGCCAGCAGCCAAGAAACAGGGGAGACCCAGTACTTC.

The chain uses TRBV13 and TRBJ2-7; 11 nucleotides match TRBD2. Germline V gene sequence: CDR1 PRHDT, CDR2 FYEKMQ (reference sequence). Trimming took 4 bases from V and 4 from J; bases not matched to a gene: 3. The CDR3 loop spans 14 amino acids. The CDR3 DNA reads as TGTGCCAGCAGCTCCACTAGCGGGGGATACGAGCAGTACTTC. Protein sequence: CASSSTSGGYEQYF. Supplemented by reference TRBV13 and TRBJ2-7, the full variable domain reads AAGVIQSPRHLIKEKRETATLKCYPIPRHDTVYWYQQGPGQDPQFLISFYEKMQSDKGSIPDRFSAQQFSDYHSELNMSSLELGDSALYFCASSSTSGGYEQYFGPGTRLTVT.

The genes are TRBV4-1 and TRBJ1-4; D not resolved. V dropped 3 bases and J dropped 5 bases, with 7 bases sitting between them. This CDR3 comprises 13 residues. Per the germline V gene, CDR1 is MGHRA and CDR2 is YSYEKL. The CDR3 here is CASSQWRNEKLFF. The CDR3 bases are TGCGCCAGCAGCCAGTGGCGGAATGAAAAACTGTTTTTT.

V usage is TRBV25-1 and J usage is TRBJ2-4; 7 bases agree with TRBD1. V was pared by 4 bases and J by 4 bases, with 7 bases of the junction left unmatched. The CDR3 spans 15 residues. Germline V CDR1 and CDR2: MGHDK, SYGVNS. This chain's CDR3 is CASSVPGTVKNIQYF. Here the CDR3 DNA reads TGTGCCAGCAGTGTACCCGGGACAGTAAAAAACATTCAGTACTTC.

This chain joins TRBV12-5 and TRBJ1-1; unclear D gene. Trimming pared 7 bases from V and 4 bases from J, leaving 13 bases between. CDR1 and CDR2 from the germline V gene are LGHNT and FRNRAP. The CDR3 spans 13 residues. The CDR3 is CASETTGGTEAFF. As DNA, the CDR3 is TGTGCTAGTGAGACGACGGGAGGCACTGAAGCTTTCTTT.

V and J are TRBV7-8 and TRBJ2-7; 8 bases agree with TRBD1. J gave up 4 bases and V 0 bases, and 11 bases lay outside the gene matches. The germline V gene has CDR1 SGHVS and CDR2 FQNEAQ. This CDR3 comprises 17 residues. CDR3 nucleotides: TGTGCCAGCAGCTTAGCCTACTCCGGGACAGGATCTTACGAGCAGTACTTC. This translates into CASSLAYSGTGSYEQYF.

The chain uses TRBV7-3 and TRBJ2-3; 7 nucleotides align to TRBD1. V lost 8 bases to trimming and J lost 6 bases; unmatched junction nucleotides: 11. Per the germline V gene, CDR1 is SGHTA and CDR2 is FQGTGA. The CDR3 extends over 14 amino acids. In DNA, the CDR3 is TGTGCCAGCTCCCCGGGACAGCAACTGGATACGCAGTATTTT. Translated: CASSPGQQLDTQYF. The variable domain in full, with the rest retrieved from reference TRBV7-3 and TRBJ2-3, is GAGVSQTPSNKVTEKGKYVELRCDPISGHTALYWYRQSLGQGPEFLIYFQGTGAADDSGLPNDRFFAVRPEGSVSTLKIQRTERGDSAVYLCASSPGQQLDTQYFGPGTRLTVL.

V usage is TRBV27 and J usage is TRBJ2-6; TRBD2 matches 9 bases. Germline CDR1 MNHEY, CDR2 SMNVEV (reference sequence). The CDR3 loop spans 18 amino acids. Trimming took 5 bases from V and 0 from J; bases not matched to a gene: 8. CDR3 protein: CASSVTQRGVSGANVLTF. In DNA, the CDR3 is TGTGCCAGCAGTGTTACGCAGCGGGGGGTCTCTGGGGCCAACGTCCTGACTTTC.

V usage is TRBV28 and J usage is TRBJ1-2; weak D call: TRBD1 (5 bases). Trimming took off 5 bases at V and 1 base at J, with 11 bases between the two ends. Germline CDR1 MDHEN, CDR2 SYDVKM. The CDR3 totals 14 residues. CDR3 region: CASSTGTYNYGYTF. The CDR3 nucleotides read TGTGCCAGCAGTACCGGGACTTATAACTATGGCTACACCTTC.

The chain joins TRBV2 to TRBJ2-1; 8 positions agree with TRBD2. Trimming cost V 9 bases and J 9 bases; bases outside gene matches: 10. This CDR3 has 13 residues. In germline, CDR1 is SNHLY, CDR2 FYNNEI. CDR3 DNA sequence: TGTGCCAGAGGCCGGGAGGCGGGGGGTGAGCAGTTCTTC. This sequence encodes CARGREAGGEQFF.

The V call is TRBV5-1, the J call TRBJ2-3, with a possible D match to TRBD2 (5 bases). CDR1 is SGHRS, CDR2 YFSETQ, per germline. The V end was cut by 2 bases, the J end by 3 bases, with 22 bases between. The CDR3 loop spans 18 amino acids. DNA for the CDR3: TGCGCCAGCAGCTTTTACTCGCCCTCGGGAAGTCTTACAGATACGCAGTATTTT. It encodes CASSFYSPSGSLTDTQYF.

This clone showed up just once. The V gene is TRBV4-1, the J gene TRBJ1-1; D ambiguous. The V gene's germline CDR1 is MGHRA and CDR2 YSYEKL. V was cut by 2 bases and J by 0 bases, with 13 bases left in between. The CDR3 loop spans 16 amino acids. CDR3 coding DNA: TGCGCCAGCAGCCAAAGCGGGAGGGATATGAACACTGAAGCTTTCTTT. Amino acids: CASSQSGRDMNTEAFF.

CDR3 in DNA: TGTGCCAGCAGTGGGTTGACAGGGGGCGGGACTGAAGCTTTCTTT. Amino acid sequence: CASSGLTGGGTEAFF. The chain joins TRBV6-1 to TRBJ1-1; the match to TRBD1 covers 10 bases. J was trimmed by 5 bases and V by 4 bases; bases with no gene match: 7. The CDR3 spans 15 residues. Germline V gene lookup returns CDR1 MNHNS and CDR2 SASEGT.

The CDR3 DNA reads as TGCGCCAGCAGCCAAGTTGAAGGACAGGGTTACAATGAGCAGTTCTTC. Its translation is CASSQVEGQGYNEQFF. The gene calls are TRBV4-1 and TRBJ2-1; TRBD1 matches 8 bases. After removal of 1 base from V and 4 bases from J, the junction contained 6 bases not matched to a gene. The CDR3 loop spans 16 amino acids. Looked up from germline, CDR1 is MGHRA and CDR2 is YSYEKL.

The J gene is TRBJ1-3, the V gene TRBV28; tentatively, D is TRBD1 (5 bases). Germline lookup yields CDR1 MDHEN and CDR2 SYDVKM. The CDR3 consists of 15 residues. V was clipped by 6 bases and J by 0 bases, with 12 bases between them. CDR3 DNA sequence: TGTGCCAGCAGCCTTGGGACTTACTCTGGAAACACCATATATTTT. Translating it yields CASSLGTYSGNTIYF.

The genes are TRBV18 and TRBJ2-3; D is possibly TRBD1 (6 bases). Germline V gene data show CDR1 as KGHSH and CDR2 as LQKENI. The CDR3 is 13 amino acids. V was pared by 0 bases and J by 5 bases, with 6 bases between. CDR3 in amino acids: CASSPPGGDTQYF. The DNA of the CDR3 is TGTGCCAGCTCACCACCAGGGGGAGATACGCAGTATTTT.

V and J are TRBV11-2 and TRBJ2-1, with D perhaps TRBD1 (5 bases). V dropped 5 bases and J dropped 4 bases, with 12 bases sitting between them. Germline lookup yields CDR1 SGHAT and CDR2 FQNNGV. The CDR3 runs to 14 residues. This CDR3 is CASSGAGIYNEQFF. DNA of the CDR3: TGTGCCAGCAGCGGGGCAGGGATATACAATGAGCAGTTCTTC.